These 3 T cell receptor beta chains originate from one sample sequenced in a study of T-cell memory formation after mild COVID-19. TCRdb re-derived calls from the 5' RACE reads in MiXCR, one entry per CDR3 protein. The sample has 350,000 to 500,000 distinct CDR3 sequences; about 20% are singletons. The sample taken for sequencing was PBMCs or a T cell subset sorted from them (not recorded which). The receptors were sampled from an adult woman who had mild COVID-19 (a few samples of this study predate the infection). Cell type and time point are not known.

The CDR3, as DNA: TGCAGCGTTGAAAGCGCCGGCGAGGGGGAAAAACTGTTTTTT. It codes for CSVESAGEGEKLFF. V usage is TRBV29-1 and J usage is TRBJ1-4, with D perhaps TRBD1 (5 bases). The CDR3 sequence is 14 residues long. Looked up from germline, CDR1 is SQVTM and CDR2 is ANQGSEA. The V gene lost 2 bases and the J gene lost 8 bases, with 15 bases spanning the gap.

This chain links TRBV24-1 with TRBJ1-3, with a tentative D call TRBD1 (5 bases). Germline CDR1 is KGHDR and CDR2 is SFDVKD. V was trimmed by 6 bases and J by 7 bases, leaving 9 bases between them. The CDR3 is 12 amino acids. This CDR3 is CATSREGNTIYF. The DNA of the CDR3 is TGTGCCACCAGTCGCGAGGGGAACACCATATATTTT.

J is TRBJ1-2 and V is TRBV5-1; D perhaps matches TRBD1 (5 bases). The V end was cut by 5 bases, the J end by 4 bases, with 12 bases between. There are 13 residues in the CDR3. The germline gives CDR1 SGHRS, CDR2 YFSETQ. The CDR3 DNA sequence: TGCGCCAGCAGGAGCCAGGGCAGCTATGGCTACACCTTC. Its translation: CASRSQGSYGYTF.